These 3 T cell receptor beta chains were sequenced from one sample in a study of blood T cell repertoires in COVID-19. Data came from immunoSEQ multiplex PCR; TCRdb stores just in-frame clones and leaves some out. Seen here are some 270,000 clones, around 81% observed once, and the top ten hold around 14%. Input material: peripheral blood. The receptors shown here come from a person aged 65 to 79 with COVID-19, enrolled during active disease.

The rearrangement joins TRBV5-6 to TRBJ1-2, with TRBD1 matching 7 bases. Trimming cost V 3 bases and J 2 bases; bases outside gene matches: 4. Per germline, CDR1 SGHDT and CDR2 YYEEEE. CDR3 length: 14 amino acids. CDR3 in amino acids: CASSYGQANYGYTF. CDR3 nucleotide sequence: TGTGCCAGCAGCTACGGACAGGCGAACTATGGCTACACCTTC.

The chain uses TRBV6-2 or TRBV6-3 and TRBJ2-5, with 12 bases aligning to TRBD2. J gave up 3 bases and V 2 bases, and 7 bases lay outside the gene matches. The CDR3 is made up of 17 amino acids. Germline V gene sequence: CDR1 MNHEY, CDR2 SVGEGT. CDR3 in amino acids: CASSYPPSGGAKETQYF. Written as DNA, the CDR3 is TGTGCCAGCAGTTACCCTCCTAGCGGGGGGGCAAAAGAGACCCAGTACTTC.

The CDR3 region has the DNA TGTGCCAGCAACGCGGGTTTGGGCGAGCAGTACTTC. Amino acids: CASNAGLGEQYF. The genes are TRBV2 and TRBJ2-7; D is perhaps TRBD2 (5 bases). The CDR3 sequence is 12 residues long. Deletions cut 7 bases from V and 6 bases from J, with 13 bases between. The germline gives CDR1 SNHLY, CDR2 FYNNEI.